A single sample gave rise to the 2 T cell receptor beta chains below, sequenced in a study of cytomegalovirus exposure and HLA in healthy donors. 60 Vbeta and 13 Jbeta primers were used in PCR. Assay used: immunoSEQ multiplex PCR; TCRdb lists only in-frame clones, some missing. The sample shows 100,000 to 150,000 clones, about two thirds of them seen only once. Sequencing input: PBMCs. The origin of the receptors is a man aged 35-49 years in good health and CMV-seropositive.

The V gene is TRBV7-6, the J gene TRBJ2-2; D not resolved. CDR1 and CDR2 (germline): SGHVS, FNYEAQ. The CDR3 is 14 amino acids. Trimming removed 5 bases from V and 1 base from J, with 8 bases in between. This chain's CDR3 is CASSNTQNTGELFF. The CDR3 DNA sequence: TGTGCCAGCAGCAACACACAGAACACCGGGGAGCTGTTTTTT.

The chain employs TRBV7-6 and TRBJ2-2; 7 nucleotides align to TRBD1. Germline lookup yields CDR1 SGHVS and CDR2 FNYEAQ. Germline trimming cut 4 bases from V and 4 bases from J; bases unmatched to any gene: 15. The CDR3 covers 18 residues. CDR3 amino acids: CASSSIPGRQGVTGELFF. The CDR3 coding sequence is TGTGCCAGCAGCTCCATCCCTGGTAGGCAGGGGGTCACCGGGGAGCTGTTTTTT.